This T cell receptor (beta chain) derives from a study of T cells in Graves' hyperthyroidism and ophthalmopathy. At the level of the study: Any treatment followed the collection of peripheral blood at initial diagnosis.

Researchers took RNA transcripts and amplified the TCR beta CDR3 regions from them. HTBI primers were employed in a first-round RT-PCR of the TCR CDR3. TCRdb fed the multiplex PCR reads into MiXCR, producing one record per CDR3 protein. The table shows fewer than 600,000 distinct CDR3 sequences, with 12% to 15% occurring only once. Patients aged 18 to 65 had newly diagnosed hyperthyroidism that had lasted under 2 months. Patients were excluded for uncontrolled infection, other autoimmune disease, pregnancy or lactation. This CDR3 region has 19 residues. After removal of 3 bases from V and 1 base from J, the junction contained 9 bases not matched to a gene. The germline CDR1 and CDR2 sequences are KGHDR and SFDVKD.

The sequence was collected from a woman aged 40 to 55 with Graves' hyperthyroidism. This chain connects TRBV24-1 to TRBJ2-2, with 11 bases identical to TRBD2. Sequencing was performed on blood. The CDR3 region is CATSDLRTGTSGNTGELFF. The CDR3 DNA reads as TGTGCCACCAGTGATCTGAGAACAGGGACTAGCGGGAACACCGGGGAGCTGTTTTTT.